This is a list of T cell receptor beta chains from one sample in a study of T cells in Graves' hyperthyroidism and ophthalmopathy. MiXCR, run by TCRdb on the multiplex PCR reads, gives a single entry per CDR3 protein. This sample has under 450,000 distinct CDR3 sequences, with approximately 13% found just once. The specimen sequenced was blood. The receptors come from a man aged 25 to 40 with Graves' hyperthyroidism that later progressed to Graves' ophthalmopathy. Each CDR3 is given with its conserved first and last residue. The order of the fields is clone size, D gene, J gene, V gene, CDR3 DNA, CDR3 protein. D genes are given only for firm matches. Rows give clone size only sometimes, using once, few, many, or a class for an expanded clone.

many - TRBJ2-7 TRBV27 TGTGCCAGCAGTTTATTTTGGGGGCTTGAGCAGTACTTC CASSLFWGLEQYF
many TRBD1 TRBJ1-2 TRBV7-9 TGTGCCAGCAGCTCTTCCGGGACAGGGGATTTTAGACACTATGGCTACACCTTC CASSSSGTGDFRHYGYTF
- TRBD2 TRBJ2-3 TRBV7-2 TGTGCCAGCAGCTGGAAAGCTAGCGGCGCGGGCACAGATACGCAGTATTTT CASSWKASGAGTDTQYF
- TRBD1 TRBJ1-3 TRBV9 TGTGCCAGCAGCGTAGCGGGACAGGGCCTAGGAAACACCATATATTTT CASSVAGQGLGNTIYF
many - TRBJ1-2 TRBV29-1 TGCAGCGTTGAAGTCCCGGACGGGTACACCTTC CSVEVPDGYTF
many TRBD1 TRBJ1-5 TRBV2 TGTGCCAGCAGTGAAAGGGGGCAGGGGGCTTATCAGCCCCAGCATTTT CASSERGQGAYQPQHF
many TRBD2 TRBJ2-5 TRBV7-9 TGTGCCAGCAGCTTCCGGACTAGCGGGAACCAAGAGACCCAGTACTTC CASSFRTSGNQETQYF
- TRBD1 TRBJ2-7 TRBV6-1 TGTGCCAGCAGTGCCGAACCCAGGACAGGAACCTACGAGCAGTACTTC CASSAEPRTGTYEQYF
- - TRBJ2-5 TRBV7-7 TGTGCCAGCAGCTTTATACCCGGAAAACAAGAGACCCAGTACTTC CASSFIPGKQETQYF
few TRBD2 TRBJ2-3 TRBV5-4 TGTGCCAGCAGCACGGGACTAGCAGACACAGATACGCAGTATTTT CASSTGLADTDTQYF
few TRBD1 TRBJ1-5 TRBV6-1 TGTGCCAGCAGTTCCCGCCAGGGGGTTAATCAGCCCCAGCATTTT CASSSRQGVNQPQHF
- TRBD2 TRBJ2-1 TRBV5-1 TGCGCCAGCAGCTTGGGTTCTAGCGGGGGAAATGAGCAGTTCTTC CASSLGSSGGNEQFF
few - TRBJ2-1 TRBV7-9 TGTGCCAGCAGCTTAGAGAGGGGTTTGGGACAGTTCTTC CASSLERGLGQFF
few - TRBJ2-3 TRBV5-4 TGTGCCAGCAGCTTTAGCGATCCTAGCACAGATACGCAGTATTTT CASSFSDPSTDTQYF
- TRBD1 TRBJ1-2 TRBV20-1 TGCAGTGCAGGGGGACTCAGGGGGACCTATGGCTACACCTTC CSAGGLRGTYGYTF
many - TRBJ1-6 TRBV28 TGTGCCAGCAGCATTACAGGGAAGTATTCACCCCTCCACTTT CASSITGKYSPLHF
many - TRBJ1-3 TRBV5-1 TGCGCCAGCAGCTTGGCCGGGAGCTCTGGAAACACCATATATTTT CASSLAGSSGNTIYF
many - TRBJ2-1 TRBV12-3/TRBV12-4 TGTGCCAGCAGTGTGACAGACCTTGGAAACAATGAGCAGTTCTTC CASSVTDLGNNEQFF
many - TRBJ1-2 TRBV30 TGTGCCTGGAGTTTAGTAGGCGGACACTATGGCTACACCTTC CAWSLVGGHYGYTF
many - TRBJ1-1 TRBV14 TGTGCCAGCAGCCCATGGGACACCATGAACACTGAAGCTTTCTTT CASSPWDTMNTEAFF
- - TRBJ1-3 TRBV4-1 TGCGCCAGCAGCCAAGTTATGGGGGCTGGAAACACCATATATTTT CASSQVMGAGNTIYF
many - TRBJ2-5 TRBV6-1 TGTGCCAGCAGGCCTGGCTACAGGGATCTAGAGACCCAGTACTTC CASRPGYRDLETQYF
many - TRBJ1-6 TRBV27 TGTGCCAGCAGTTTATCGAGGCTGCCGGGTTCACCCCTCCACTTT CASSLSRLPGSPLHF
- TRBD1 TRBJ1-1 TRBV5-6 TGTGCCAGCAGCTTGGAGAGGGGGGTTGGCCGGGACAGGTTCAATGGGGACACTGAAGCTTTCTTT CASSLERGVGRDRFNGDTEAFF
once TRBD1 TRBJ2-2 TRBV4-2 TGTGCCAGCAGCCAAGAAGGGACAGTAACCGGGGAGCTGTTTTTT CASSQEGTVTGELFF
- - TRBJ1-3 TRBV29-1 TGCAGCGTTTCCCAGGGGATATCTGGAAACACCATATATTTT CSVSQGISGNTIYF
many - TRBJ2-7 TRBV6-1 TGTGCCAGCATCAGATCCTCCTACGAGCAGTACTTC CASIRSSYEQYF
few - TRBJ1-3 TRBV6-1 TGTGCCAGCAGTGATTTTGGGGACGGAGTCTCTGGAAACACCATATATTTT CASSDFGDGVSGNTIYF
few - TRBJ2-3 TRBV27 TGTGCCAGCAGTTTACGGGGGACAGTAGCCACTAGCACAGATACGCAGTATTTT CASSLRGTVATSTDTQYF
many - TRBJ1-1 TRBV2 TGTGCCAGCAGCCTAGAGAGTTTTCTGGAAGCTTTCTTT CASSLESFLEAFF
- TRBD2 TRBJ2-1 TRBV28 TGTGCCAGCAGCCAGCTAGCGGGGGGGAGCAATGAGCAGTTCTTC CASSQLAGGSNEQFF
few TRBD1 TRBJ1-3 TRBV5-1 TGCGCCAGCAGCCCTGGACAGGGGGCCTCTGGAAACACCATATATTTT CASSPGQGASGNTIYF
- - TRBJ2-7 TRBV28 TGTGCCAGCAGTCCTATGTACGGGGATGATAACGAGCAGTACTTC CASSPMYGDDNEQYF
many - TRBJ1-1 TRBV3-1 TGTGCCAGCAGCCAAGCAACGACTGAAGCTTTCTTT CASSQATTEAFF
many TRBD2 TRBJ2-5 TRBV12-3/TRBV12-4 TGTGCCAGCAGTAACCAAGCGGGGGGGGGGGAGACCCAGTACTTC CASSNQAGGGETQYF
few - TRBJ2-7 TRBV11-1 TGTGCCAGCAGCTTGATTATCGGGGGATCGGGAGAGCAGTACTTC CASSLIIGGSGEQYF
- - TRBJ2-3 TRBV6-1 TGTGCCATCCTACTGGCAGGGGGCACAGATACGCAGTATTTT CAILLAGGTDTQYF
many TRBD1 TRBJ2-1 TRBV12-3/TRBV12-4 TGTGCCAGCAGTTTCGGGACAGTTTACAATGAGCAGTTCTTC CASSFGTVYNEQFF
- - TRBJ1-4 TRBV30 TGTGCCTGGAGTGAGGGGGCAACTAATGAAAAACTGTTTTTT CAWSEGATNEKLFF
many - TRBJ1-1 TRBV6-2/TRBV6-3 TGTGCCAGCAGTACAAGGGCGGCAGCATTTGGAGCTTTCTTT CASSTRAAAFGAFF
many TRBD1 TRBJ1-2 TRBV5-1 TGCGCCAGCGGCACCGAGGATCAGGGGGCGCGTGGCTACACCTTC CASGTEDQGARGYTF
few - TRBJ1-5 TRBV19 TGTGCCAGTAGTATTCAGGGCGGGGGCACCCAGCATTTT CASSIQGGGTQHF
many - TRBJ2-3 TRBV18 TGTGCCAGCTCACCAGGCGGGGTAGATACGCAGTATTTT CASSPGGVDTQYF
many - TRBJ1-1 TRBV29-1 TGCAGCGTCGCAGGGTCCATGAACACTGAAGCTTTCTTT CSVAGSMNTEAFF
many TRBD1 TRBJ2-5 TRBV6-1 TGTGCCAGCACCTTGGACAGGGGGGGGGGTGGGACCCAGTACTTC CASTLDRGGGGTQYF
- TRBD2 TRBJ2-7 TRBV7-9 TGTGCCAGCAGCTTAGAAGGGGAGGGACTGGGGCGTTCCTACGAGCAGTACTTC CASSLEGEGLGRSYEQYF
many TRBD1 TRBJ1-5 TRBV20-1 TGCAGTGCCCCTAGACAGGGGGATCAGCCCCAGCATTTT CSAPRQGDQPQHF
many - TRBJ2-3 TRBV11-2 TGTGCCAGCAGCTTAGTAGCAGGTAGTTTGATCACAGATACGCAGTATTTT CASSLVAGSLITDTQYF
many TRBD1 TRBJ1-1 TRBV29-1 TGCAGCGTTGAAGGGACAGGGAACACTGAAGCTTTCTTT CSVEGTGNTEAFF
many TRBD1 TRBJ1-2 TRBV28 TGTGCCAGCAGTTTAGCCGGACAGGGGGCGCGGGTTGGTGGCTACACCTTC CASSLAGQGARVGGYTF
- TRBD2 TRBJ2-1 TRBV20-1 TGCAGTGCTAGAGGACCTAGCGGGGGAAGCTACAATGAGCAGTTCTTC CSARGPSGGSYNEQFF
many - TRBJ1-4 TRBV6-1 TGTGCCAGCAGTAGCAGGAGCAATGAAAAACTGTTTTTT CASSSRSNEKLFF
many - TRBJ1-2 TRBV24-1 TGTGCCACCAGTGATCACGATGTGGGTCTGAGAGGCTACACCTTC CATSDHDVGLRGYTF
many - TRBJ1-4 TRBV12-5 TGTGCTAGTGGTTTGGCTCCCACAGGCCGACTGTTTTTT CASGLAPTGRLFF
- - TRBJ2-7 TRBV5-1 TGCGCCAGCAGCTTGACCTTTTCGGGTTCTAGCTGGAGCTCCTACGAGCAGTACTTC CASSLTFSGSSWSSYEQYF
- - TRBJ1-6 TRBV20-1 TGCAGTGCTAGGAACGACAGGTCCTCCTATAATTCACCCCTCCACTTT CSARNDRSSYNSPLHF
- - TRBJ1-4 TRBV12-3/TRBV12-4 TGTGCCAGCAGGCAGCTCCCTGAAAAACTGTTTTTT CASRQLPEKLFF
many TRBD1 TRBJ2-7 TRBV18 TGTGCCAGCTCACCCGACTCGAGACAGGGGTACGAGCAGTACTTC CASSPDSRQGYEQYF